These 9 T cell receptor beta chains originate from one sample sequenced in a study of CD8 T cells in ankylosing spondylitis. TCRdb independently ran MiXCR on the 5' RACE reads; one entry per CDR3 protein. The repertoire includes approximately 350,000 distinct CDR3 sequences, approximately 22% of them detected once, and 10% to 15% sits in the top ten. The sequencing sample was made of blood, either unsorted or a sorted T cell fraction (not recorded which). Source of these receptors: a male donor with ankylosing spondylitis or in good health (not recorded which).

The chain carries TRBV13 and TRBJ2-7, with 7 bases lining up with TRBD2. V was pared by 4 bases and J by 4 bases, with 10 bases of the junction left unmatched. The CDR3 loop spans 15 amino acids. CDR1 and CDR2 (germline): PRHDT, FYEKMQ (reference sequence). CDR3 region: CASSSTAGASYEQYF. In nucleotides, the CDR3 is TGTGCCAGCAGCTCAACTGCGGGAGCTTCGTACGAGCAGTACTTC.

This clonotype was detected a few times. The chain links TRBV6-1 to TRBJ2-1, with 14 bases lining up with TRBD2. The CDR3 is 14 residues long. The J segment lost 6 bases and the V segment lost 7 bases, leaving 2 bases of the junction unmatched. Germline CDR1 and CDR2: MNHNS and SASEGT. Written as DNA, the CDR3 is TGTGCCAGCATAGGACTAGCGGGAGGCAATGAGCAGTTCTTC. Translation: CASIGLAGGNEQFF.

This clonotype was found a few times. This chain joins TRBV29-1 and TRBJ2-7; TRBD2 matches 8 bases. The CDR3 runs to 13 residues. Germline trimming cut 5 bases from V and 2 bases from J; bases unmatched to any gene: 5. From germline, CDR1 is SQVTM and CDR2 ANQGSEA. The CDR3 bases are TGCAGCGTTAGCGGGGGTGAAACCTACGAGCAGTACTTC. Translating gives CSVSGGETYEQYF.

This clonotype has only a few counts. This chain joins TRBV3-1 and TRBJ2-4; no reliable D call. Germline V lookup: CDR1 LGHDT, CDR2 YNNKEL (reference sequence). CDR3 size: 12 residues. Deletions cut 0 bases from V and 7 bases from J, with 4 bases between. The CDR3 nucleotides read TGTGCCAGCAGCCAAGATCGTAACATTCAGTACTTC. This codes for CASSQDRNIQYF.

This chain uses TRBV2 with TRBJ2-5, with D perhaps TRBD2 (6 bases). Germline lookup yields CDR1 SNHLY and CDR2 FYNNEI. Trimming shortened V by 3 bases and J by 0 bases, and 8 bases separated the two germline ends. The CDR3 is 14 residues long. The CDR3 loop reads CASSDGGYQETQYF. CDR3 bases: TGTGCCAGCAGTGATGGAGGGTACCAAGAGACCCAGTACTTC. The full variable domain, rest sourced from reference TRBV2 and TRBJ2-5, is EPEVTQTPSHQVTQMGQEVILRCVPISNHLYFYWYRQILGQKVEFLVSFYNNEISEKSEIFDDQFSVERPDGSNFTLKIRSTKLEDSAMYFCASSDGGYQETQYFGPGTRLLVL.

The chain couples TRBV12-3 or TRBV12-4 to TRBJ1-1; perhaps TRBD1 as D (5 bases). V dropped 5 bases and J dropped 0 bases, with 13 bases sitting between them. There are 15 residues in the CDR3. The CDR3 DNA sequence: TGTGCCAGCAGTCACCCTCAGGGCTTGAACACTGAAGCTTTCTTT. Amino acid sequence: CASSHPQGLNTEAFF.

This clonotype appeared a few times. The CDR3 loop is CASSLGYAGVGPHYNEQFF. The CDR3 DNA follows: TGTGCCAGCAGTTTAGGTTATGCGGGCGTGGGTCCGCATTACAATGAGCAGTTCTTC. The chain joins TRBV27 to TRBJ2-1, with TRBD2 as a possible D gene (5 bases). V shed 2 bases and J shed 4 bases, with 24 bases lying between them. The CDR3 runs to 19 residues. Germline V gene lookup returns CDR1 MNHEY and CDR2 SMNVEV (reference sequence).

This clonotype has only a few counts. This chain joins TRBV29-1 and TRBJ2-7; 11 positions agree with TRBD1. The CDR3 spans 14 residues. CDR1 is SQVTM, CDR2 ANQGSEA, per germline. V was pared by 3 bases and J by 0 bases, with 1 base of the junction left unmatched. Written as DNA, the CDR3 is TGCAGCGTTGACGGGACAGGGGGCTCCTACGAGCAGTACTTC. Its translation: CSVDGTGGSYEQYF.

This clonotype was found a few times. The rearrangement links TRBV5-1 to TRBJ2-5, with 8 bases lining up with TRBD2. The CDR3 totals 16 residues. J gave up 5 bases and V 3 bases, and 12 bases lay outside the gene matches. The germline V gene has CDR1 SGHRS and CDR2 YFSETQ. Here the CDR3 reads CASSSPGGPPSETQYF. Written as DNA, the CDR3 is TGCGCCAGCAGCTCCCCGGGGGGGCCTCCTTCGGAGACCCAGTACTTC.